These 21 T cell receptor beta chains were sequenced from one sample in a study of blood T cell repertoires in COVID-19. Sequenced by immunoSEQ multiplex PCR; TCRdb stores in-frame clones only, minus some. The sample holds around 47,000 clones, around 81% seen once. The sample taken for sequencing was peripheral blood. These receptors were collected from a woman of 80 years or more with COVID-19, enrolled during active disease.

In DNA, the CDR3 is TGTGCCAGCAGTCTGACAGCCAACTATGGCTACACCTTC. Translation: CASSLTANYGYTF. The chain has TRBV6-5 and TRBJ1-2; weak D call: TRBD1 (5 bases). CDR1 and CDR2 (germline): MNHEY, SVGAGI. This CDR3 comprises 13 residues. Trimming cost V 5 bases and J 2 bases, with 9 bases left between them.

V and J are TRBV7-8 and TRBJ1-5; D possibly corresponds to TRBD1 (6 bases). The CDR3 is 17 amino acids. CDR1 is SGHVS and CDR2 is FQNEAQ in the germline V gene. The V end lost 5 bases, the J end lost 3 bases, and 20 bases lay between the germline ends. The CDR3 sequence is CASSLSSGGRNNQPQHF. In DNA form, the CDR3 reads TGTGCCAGCAGCCTTTCTTCGGGGGGCAGGAACAATCAGCCCCAGCATTTT.

The rearrangement uses TRBV3-1 (or the pseudogene TRBV3-2) and TRBJ2-7, with D perhaps TRBD2 (6 bases). Trimming took off 11 bases at V and 3 bases at J, with 17 bases between the two ends. CDR3 length: 13 amino acids. CDR1 and CDR2 from the germline V gene are LGHDT and YNNKEL (reference sequence). The CDR3 nucleotides are TGTGCCGCGGGGAGCGGGCTTCGCTACGAGCAGTACTTC. It yields the protein CAAGSGLRYEQYF.

This sequence joins TRBV15 and TRBJ2-4, with a possible D match to TRBD2 (6 bases). With 6 bases removed from V and 8 bases from J, the gap between germline ends came to 17 bases. Germline CDR1 is LNHNV and CDR2 is YYDKDF (reference sequence). The CDR3 has 14 residues. CDR3 amino acids: CATRRSGVRDIQYF. The CDR3, as DNA: TGTGCCACCAGGAGGTCGGGGGTTCGAGACATTCAGTACTTC.

The chain is built from TRBV27 and TRBJ1-2, with no clear D. V was trimmed by 3 bases and J by 4 bases, leaving 9 bases between them. Germline assignment: CDR1 MNHEY and CDR2 SMNVEV (reference sequence). The CDR3 length is 13 residues. The CDR3 loop is CASSLSASYGYTF. CDR3 sequence (DNA): TGTGCCAGCAGTTTGTCCGCGTCCTATGGCTACACCTTC.

The chain employs TRBV19 and TRBJ1-6; D call uncertain. Trimming pared 6 bases from V and 7 bases from J, leaving 13 bases between. The V gene's germline CDR1 is LNHDA and CDR2 SQIVND (reference sequence). This CDR3 has 14 residues. CDR3 coding DNA: TGTGCCAGTAGATACGGACTCCAGAATTCACCCCTCCACTTT. Its protein is CASRYGLQNSPLHF. The full variable domain, its missing parts supplied by reference TRBV19 and TRBJ1-6, is DGGITQSPKYLFRKEGQNVTLSCEQNLNHDAMYWYRQDPGQGLRLIYYSQIVNDFQKGDIAEGYSVSREKKESFPLTVTSAQKNPTAFYLCASRYGLQNSPLHFGNGTRLTVT.

The chain couples TRBV6-5 to TRBJ2-7; 7 nucleotides line up with TRBD1. CDR1 and CDR2 (germline): MNHEY, SVGAGI. The CDR3 is made up of 15 amino acids. Trimming at V came to 5 bases and at J to 2 bases, leaving 9 bases not matched to a gene. CDR3 coding DNA: TGTGCCAGCAGTACACGGGACAGAGGAGCCTACGAGCAGTACTTC. Translated, it gives CASSTRDRGAYEQYF.

Only a few counts were recorded for this clone. This chain joins TRBV2 and TRBJ1-5; D is possibly TRBD1 (5 bases). Germline CDR1 reads SNHLY; CDR2 reads FYNNEI. Trimming removed 9 bases from V and 0 bases from J, with 12 bases in between. This CDR3 region has 14 residues. The CDR3 loop reads CASQRTTSNQPQHF. The CDR3 DNA reads TGTGCCAGTCAAAGGACAACTAGCAATCAGCCCCAGCATTTT.

The chain has TRBV5-1 and TRBJ1-5; 8 bases match TRBD1. V lost 4 bases and J lost 6; bases outside the gene matches: 12. The CDR3 extends over 16 amino acids. Looked up from germline, CDR1 is SGHRS and CDR2 is YFSETQ. The CDR3 DNA reads TGCGCCAGCAGCCCCTCGCCGGACAGGGTGGGTCAGCCCCAGCATTTT. Translating gives CASSPSPDRVGQPQHF. The complete variable domain, with remaining parts taken from reference TRBV5-1 and TRBJ1-5, reads KAGVTQTPRYLIKTRGQQVTLSCSPISGHRSVSWYQQTPGQGLQFLFEYFSETQRNKGNFPGRFSGRQFSNSRSEMNVSTLELGDSALYLCASSPSPDRVGQPQHFGDGTRLSIL.

The V and J genes are TRBV4-1 and TRBJ2-3, with 13 bases that match TRBD2. This CDR3 comprises 19 residues. V was clipped by 0 bases and J by 0 bases; unmatched bases: 6. Germline V gene lookup returns CDR1 MGHRA and CDR2 YSYEKL. CDR3 residues: CASSQEGTSGERSTDTQYF. CDR3 bases: TGCGCCAGCAGCCAAGAAGGGACTAGCGGGGAAAGAAGCACAGATACGCAGTATTTT.

The rearrangement uses TRBV18 and TRBJ2-3, with TRBD2 matching 7 bases. Germline CDR1 is KGHSH and CDR2 is LQKENI. The CDR3 is 15 residues long. V lost 5 bases to trimming and J lost 1 base; unmatched junction nucleotides: 6. The CDR3, as DNA: TGTGCCAGCTCAAACGGGCTAGCGGGCACAGATACGCAGTATTTT. Protein sequence: CASSNGLAGTDTQYF.

CDR3 loop: CASSLRFGGRNQPQHF. The CDR3 DNA follows: TGTGCCAGCAGCTTGAGGTTCGGCGGAAGAAATCAGCCCCAGCATTTT. This chain connects TRBV5-8 to TRBJ1-5; D is unclear. The CDR3 is made up of 16 amino acids. Trimming removed 1 base from V and 4 bases from J, with 15 bases in between. From germline, CDR1 is SGHTS and CDR2 YDEGEE.

The chain is built from TRBV3-1 (or the pseudogene TRBV3-2) and TRBJ2-7; 10 nucleotides align to TRBD2. Looked up from germline, CDR1 is LGHDT and CDR2 is YNNKEL (reference sequence). V lost 9 bases and J lost 2; bases outside the gene matches: 4. This CDR3 is 13 amino acids long. This CDR3 is CASELAGTYEQYF. DNA for the CDR3: TGTGCCAGTGAACTAGCGGGAACCTACGAGCAGTACTTC.

On this clone itself: An end of the junction differs from the germline gene, which may be a read error. The chain links TRBV30 to TRBJ2-1; a weak D match, TRBD2 (5 bases). The CDR3 extends over 12 amino acids. The germline V gene has CDR1 GTSNPN and CDR2 SVGIG (reference sequence). The CDR3 loop is CAGSSGYNEQFF. The CDR3 nucleotides are TGTGCCGGGAGTTCGGGCTACAATGAGCAGTTCTTC.

This chain links TRBV29-1 with TRBJ2-7, with 12 bases that match TRBD2. The CDR3 totals 14 residues. CDR1 SQVTM and CDR2 ANQGSEA come from the germline V gene. J gave up 5 bases and V 3 bases, and 5 bases lay outside the gene matches. CDR3 sequence: CSVEGLAGRNEQYF. For the CDR3, the DNA is TGCAGCGTTGAGGGACTAGCGGGTCGGAACGAGCAGTACTTC.

The chain is built from TRBV7-2 and TRBJ1-4; D uncertain. Germline V gene sequence: CDR1 SGHTA, CDR2 FQGNSA. The length of the CDR3 is 13 residues. V lost 6 bases and J 8 bases, leaving 13 bases between the germline ends. The CDR3 loop reads CASRTTPGEKLFF. The CDR3 coding sequence is TGTGCCAGCAGAACAACGCCGGGAGAAAAACTGTTTTTT.

The chain combines TRBV27 with TRBJ2-2; TRBD2 is a possible D gene (6 bases). The CDR3 consists of 16 residues. V lost 5 bases and J 0 bases, leaving 13 bases between the germline ends. Germline CDR1 is MNHEY and CDR2 is SMNVEV (reference sequence). In DNA form, the CDR3 reads TGTGCCAGCAGTAGATATACGGGAGCGAACACCGGGGAGCTGTTTTTT. Translated: CASSRYTGANTGELFF.

Written as DNA, the CDR3 is TGTGCCTGGAGTGTACCTGGGAGGGCCACCTACGAGCAGTACTTC. It encodes CAWSVPGRATYEQYF. The chain carries TRBV30 and TRBJ2-7, with 7 bases identical to TRBD2. Germline CDR1 reads GTSNPN; CDR2 reads SVGIG (reference sequence). The CDR3 consists of 15 residues. The V gene end was trimmed by 0 bases and the J gene end by 2 bases; junction bases not matched to a gene: 7.

The chain has TRBV11-1 and TRBJ1-1; 8 bases agree with TRBD1. The V segment lost 6 bases and the J segment 4 bases; nucleotides outside the gene matches: 7. The CDR3 loop spans 14 amino acids. Germline CDR1 is SGHAT and CDR2 is FQDESV (reference sequence). The CDR3 sequence is CASSRTGLGTEAFF. Written as DNA, the CDR3 is TGTGCCAGCAGTCGGACAGGGCTTGGCACTGAAGCTTTCTTT.

The rearrangement joins TRBV9 to TRBJ2-1; D uncertain. This CDR3 is 14 amino acids long. Germline values: CDR1 SGDLS, CDR2 YYNGEE. V was shortened by 0 bases and J by 9 bases, with 13 bases between the two germline ends. CDR3 nucleotide sequence: TGTGCCAGCAGCGTAGAAATTGAGTCGAGTGAGCAGTTCTTC. This sequence encodes CASSVEIESSEQFF.

The J gene is TRBJ2-1, the V gene TRBV3-1 (or the pseudogene TRBV3-2); TRBD2 agrees at 9 bases. Trimming cost V 1 base and J 4 bases; bases outside gene matches: 11. The CDR3 contains 18 residues. Looked up from germline, CDR1 is LGHDT and CDR2 is YNNKEL (reference sequence). This CDR3 reads CASSQGGASGIMYNEQFF. The CDR3 nucleotides are TGTGCCAGCAGCCAAGGGGGGGCTAGCGGGATTATGTACAATGAGCAGTTCTTC.